Listed below are T cell receptor beta chains from one sample, sequenced in a study of OX40 agonist ivuxolimab in advanced cancers. TCRdb's copy holds only in-frame clones and misses some; the assay was immunoSEQ multiplex PCR. Of 90,000 to 100,000 clones in the sample, around nine tenths were seen once. The source was CD4+ or CD8+ T cells sorted from blood, collected in a trial of the OX40 agonist ivuxolimab. The source of these receptors is an adult with an advanced solid tumor such as melanoma, head and neck, liver or kidney cancer. CDR3s include the opening cysteine and the closing phenylalanine or tryptophan. A D gene is named only where the DNA matches it firmly. Some rows have no size entry. The others give once, few or many, or a class for an expanded clone.

CDR3nt: TGCGCCAGCAGCCAAGAGCTCGCCCGACGGACTACTAATGAAAAACTGTTTTTT
CDR3aa: CASSQELARRTTNEKLFF
j_gene: TRBJ1-4
d_gene: -
abundance: -
len: 18
v_gene: TRBV4-3

CDR3nt: TGCAGTGCTGGGGGGCTGTCTGAAGCTTTCTTT
CDR3aa: CSAGGLSEAFF
j_gene: TRBJ1-1
d_gene: -
abundance: few
len: 11
v_gene: TRBV20-1

CDR3nt: TGTGCCAGCTCACCATACGGAGCGACTGAAGCTTTCTTT
CDR3aa: CASSPYGATEAFF
j_gene: TRBJ1-1
d_gene: -
abundance: -
len: 13
v_gene: TRBV18

CDR3nt: TGCGCCAGCAGCTTGAGGCAGGGAACTAATGAAAAACTGTTTTTT
CDR3aa: CASSLRQGTNEKLFF
j_gene: TRBJ1-4
d_gene: -
abundance: -
len: 15
v_gene: TRBV5-1

CDR3nt: TGTGCCAGCAGGGCCTTCCCCCTCTGGGGGGCGAGCACTGAAGCTTTCTTT
CDR3aa: CASRAFPLWGASTEAFF
j_gene: TRBJ1-1
d_gene: -
abundance: -
len: 17
v_gene: TRBV28

CDR3nt: TGTGCCAGCAGCTCAGAAATGAACACTGAAGCTTTCTTT
CDR3aa: CASSSEMNTEAFF
j_gene: TRBJ1-1
d_gene: -
abundance: -
len: 13
v_gene: TRBV27

CDR3nt: TGTGCCAGCAGTATACCGGGGCGGGAAGAGACCCAGTACTTC
CDR3aa: CASSIPGREETQYF
j_gene: TRBJ2-5
d_gene: -
abundance: -
len: 14
v_gene: TRBV28

CDR3nt: TGTGCCAGCAGTTACTCGAAGGCGGGGGGCAATCAGCCCCAGCATTTT
CDR3aa: CASSYSKAGGNQPQHF
j_gene: TRBJ1-5
d_gene: -
abundance: -
len: 16
v_gene: TRBV6-5

CDR3nt: TGTGCCAGCAGTTTATTTCCGCGGAACAATGAGCAGTTCTTC
CDR3aa: CASSLFPRNNEQFF
j_gene: TRBJ2-1
d_gene: -
abundance: -
len: 14
v_gene: TRBV27

CDR3nt: TGTGCCAGCAGGGGACTGATAGTACCCGATACGCAGTATTTT
CDR3aa: CASRGLIVPDTQYF
j_gene: TRBJ2-3
d_gene: -
abundance: -
len: 14
v_gene: TRBV6-6

CDR3nt: TGTGCCAGCCTCGGTCCAGGGGGCATAATCGTGGGGAACACTGAAGCTTTCTTT
CDR3aa: CASLGPGGIIVGNTEAFF
j_gene: TRBJ1-1
d_gene: TRBD1
abundance: -
len: 18
v_gene: TRBV7-2

CDR3nt: TGCAGCGCTGGAGACAGCAGAGAAGCTTTCTTT
CDR3aa: CSAGDSREAFF
j_gene: TRBJ1-1
d_gene: -
abundance: -
len: 11
v_gene: TRBV29-1

CDR3nt: TGTGCCAGCAGCAACTCGGGCAGGGACTACAATGAGCAGTTCTTC
CDR3aa: CASSNSGRDYNEQFF
j_gene: TRBJ2-1
d_gene: -
abundance: -
len: 15
v_gene: TRBV6-6

CDR3nt: TGTGCCAGCAGCGTAGAGGGGGATCAGCCCCAGCATTTT
CDR3aa: CASSVEGDQPQHF
j_gene: TRBJ1-5
d_gene: -
abundance: -
len: 13
v_gene: TRBV9

CDR3nt: TGTGCCAGCAGTTACGGGGTTCGTTTCGGCTACACCTTC
CDR3aa: CASSYGVRFGYTF
j_gene: TRBJ1-2
d_gene: -
abundance: -
len: 13
v_gene: TRBV6-5

CDR3nt: TGTGCCAGCAGTCTGGACAGCAACTATGGCTACACCTTC
CDR3aa: CASSLDSNYGYTF
j_gene: TRBJ1-2
d_gene: -
abundance: -
len: 13
v_gene: TRBV27

CDR3nt: TGTGTCAGCTCAACCCTCAAAGAGACCCAGTACTTC
CDR3aa: CVSSTLKETQYF
j_gene: TRBJ2-5
d_gene: -
abundance: -
len: 12
v_gene: TRBV18

CDR3nt: TGTGCCAGCAGCTTACAGCGACTAGCGGGAGGCTCCAGTTCAAATGAGCAGTTCTTC
CDR3aa: CASSLQRLAGGSSSNEQFF
j_gene: TRBJ2-1
d_gene: TRBD2
abundance: -
len: 19
v_gene: TRBV5-4

CDR3nt: TGTGCCAGCAGTCTTTATGGGGGGAGGAACACTGAAGCTTTCTTT
CDR3aa: CASSLYGGRNTEAFF
j_gene: TRBJ1-1
d_gene: -
abundance: -
len: 15
v_gene: TRBV13

CDR3nt: TGTGCCAGCTCACCCTTTGACGGGACAGGGATCGGCCCTCAGCCCCAGCATTTT
CDR3aa: CASSPFDGTGIGPQPQHF
j_gene: TRBJ1-5
d_gene: TRBD1
abundance: -
len: 18
v_gene: TRBV18

CDR3nt: TGCGCCAGCAGCCAAGGACAGGGGACCCGAGAGACCCAGTACTTC
CDR3aa: CASSQGQGTRETQYF
j_gene: TRBJ2-5
d_gene: TRBD1
abundance: -
len: 15
v_gene: TRBV4-3

CDR3nt: TGTGCCAGCAGCTCACAGGGGCCCGGCTACACCTTC
CDR3aa: CASSSQGPGYTF
j_gene: TRBJ1-2
d_gene: TRBD1
abundance: -
len: 12
v_gene: TRBV5-6

CDR3nt: TGCAGCGCCGGGACTAGCTCCAACAATGAGCAGTTCTTC
CDR3aa: CSAGTSSNNEQFF
j_gene: TRBJ2-1
d_gene: TRBD2
abundance: -
len: 13
v_gene: TRBV29-1

CDR3nt: TGTGCCTGGAGTAAGAAGTTTGATAGCAATCAGCCCCAGCATTTT
CDR3aa: CAWSKKFDSNQPQHF
j_gene: TRBJ1-5
d_gene: -
abundance: -
len: 15
v_gene: TRBV30

CDR3nt: TGTGCCATCAGTGAAACGACAGGGGTCGGAAACACCATATATTTT
CDR3aa: CAISETTGVGNTIYF
j_gene: TRBJ1-3
d_gene: TRBD1
abundance: -
len: 15
v_gene: TRBV10-3

CDR3nt: TGTGCCAGCAGCTCCACAGTCGGCGAGCAGTACTTC
CDR3aa: CASSSTVGEQYF
j_gene: TRBJ2-7
d_gene: -
abundance: -
len: 12
v_gene: TRBV11-2

CDR3nt: TGTGCCAGCAGCCTGGGAGGGGCGAGGAAAACAGATACGCAGTATTTT
CDR3aa: CASSLGGARKTDTQYF
j_gene: TRBJ2-3
d_gene: TRBD2
abundance: -
len: 16
v_gene: TRBV7-2

CDR3nt: TGTGCCAGCTCACCACGAGGGGTCGCTGAAGCTTTCTTT
CDR3aa: CASSPRGVAEAFF
j_gene: TRBJ1-1
d_gene: -
abundance: -
len: 13
v_gene: TRBV18

CDR3nt: TGTGCCAGTAGTATCGAGTCATCGCAGTATTTT
CDR3aa: CASSIESSQYF
j_gene: TRBJ2-3
d_gene: -
abundance: -
len: 11
v_gene: TRBV19